This T cell receptor (beta chain) was sequenced in a study of T cell responses to AZD1222 COVID-19 vaccine. About the study: Samples with a second dose at about 4 or about 12 weeks were pooled together.

Looked up from germline, CDR1 is MDHEN and CDR2 is SYDVKM. This CDR3 is 12 amino acids long. V gave up 9 bases and J gave up 8 bases, with 17 bases separating them. Points from the study as a whole: Only six people who got AZD1222 tested seropositive at baseline.

This table comes from immunoSEQ multiplex PCR, and its TCRdb copy is limited to in-frame clones, with some not included. In the table there are about 120,000 clones, around 92% of which are singletons. For this clone: Its antigen remains unknown.

The sequence came from an adult in good health. The chain has TRBV28 and TRBJ2-7, with D perhaps TRBD1 (5 bases). Sequenced material: peripheral blood, taken on day 0 of AZD1222 vaccination. For the CDR3, the DNA is TGTGCCAGTTCGGCAGGGCCTCGGAAGCAGTACTTC. Its protein is CASSAGPRKQYF.